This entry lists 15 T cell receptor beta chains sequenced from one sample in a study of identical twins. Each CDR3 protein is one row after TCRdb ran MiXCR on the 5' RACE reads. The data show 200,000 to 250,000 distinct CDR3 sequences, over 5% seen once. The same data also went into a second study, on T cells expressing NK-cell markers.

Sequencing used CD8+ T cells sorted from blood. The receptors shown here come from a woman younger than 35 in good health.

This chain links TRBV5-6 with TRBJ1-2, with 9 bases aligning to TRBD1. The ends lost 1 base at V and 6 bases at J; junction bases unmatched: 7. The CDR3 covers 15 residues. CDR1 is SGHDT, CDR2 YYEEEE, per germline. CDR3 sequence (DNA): TGTGCCAGCAGCTTGTCCGGACAGGGGAAGAATGGCTACACCTTC. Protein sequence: CASSLSGQGKNGYTF.

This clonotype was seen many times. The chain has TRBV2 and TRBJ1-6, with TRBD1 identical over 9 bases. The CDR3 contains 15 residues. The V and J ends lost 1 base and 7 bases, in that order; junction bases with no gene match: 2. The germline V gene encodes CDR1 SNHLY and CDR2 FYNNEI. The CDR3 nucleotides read TGTGCCAGCAGTGAAGTGGGACAGGGAAATTCACCCCTCCACTTT. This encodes CASSEVGQGNSPLHF.

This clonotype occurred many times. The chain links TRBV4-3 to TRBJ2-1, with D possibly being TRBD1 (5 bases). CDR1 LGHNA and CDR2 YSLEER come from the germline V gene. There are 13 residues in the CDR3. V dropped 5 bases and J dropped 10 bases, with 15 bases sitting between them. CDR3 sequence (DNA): TGCGCCAGCAGCTACAGTGGGGCGAGCGAGCAGTTCTTC. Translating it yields CASSYSGASEQFF.

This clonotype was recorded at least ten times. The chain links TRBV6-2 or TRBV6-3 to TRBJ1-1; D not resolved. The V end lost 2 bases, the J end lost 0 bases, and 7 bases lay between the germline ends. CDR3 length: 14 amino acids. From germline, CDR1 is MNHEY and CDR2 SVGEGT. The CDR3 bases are TGTGCCAGCAGTTACATTAGCGTGAACACTGAAGCTTTCTTT. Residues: CASSYISVNTEAFF.

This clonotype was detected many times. The DNA of the CDR3 is TGCAGCGCGGGGAGGGGGAGCTCCTACAATGAGCAGTTCTTC. Encoded protein: CSAGRGSSYNEQFF. This chain connects TRBV29-1 to TRBJ2-1; the D gene is possibly TRBD2 (7 bases). V was pared by 7 bases and J by 0 bases, with 13 bases between. Germline V gene lookup returns CDR1 SQVTM and CDR2 ANQGSEA. The CDR3 sequence is 14 residues long.

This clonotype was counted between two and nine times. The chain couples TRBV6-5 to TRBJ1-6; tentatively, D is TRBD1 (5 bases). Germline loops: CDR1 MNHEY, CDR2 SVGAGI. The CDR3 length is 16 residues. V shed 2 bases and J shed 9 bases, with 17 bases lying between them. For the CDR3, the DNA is TGTGCCAGCAGTTACCAGGGCAGGCAGTCTAGTTCACCCCTCCACTTT. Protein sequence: CASSYQGRQSSSPLHF.

CDR3 region: CASSARDGATYEQYF. CDR3 DNA: TGTGCCAGCAGTGCCCGGGACGGAGCGACCTACGAGCAGTACTTC. The J gene is TRBJ2-7, the V gene TRBV2; D tentatively reads TRBD1 or TRBD2 (5 bases each). V was shortened by 4 bases and J by 2 bases, with 15 bases between the two germline ends. CDR3 length equals 15 residues. Germline V gives CDR1 SNHLY, CDR2 FYNNEI. Complete variable domain (other parts from reference TRBV2 and TRBJ2-7): EPEVTQTPSHQVTQMGQEVILRCVPISNHLYFYWYRQILGQKVEFLVSFYNNEISEKSEIFDDQFSVERPDGSNFTLKIRSTKLEDSAMYFCASSARDGATYEQYFGPGTRLTVT.

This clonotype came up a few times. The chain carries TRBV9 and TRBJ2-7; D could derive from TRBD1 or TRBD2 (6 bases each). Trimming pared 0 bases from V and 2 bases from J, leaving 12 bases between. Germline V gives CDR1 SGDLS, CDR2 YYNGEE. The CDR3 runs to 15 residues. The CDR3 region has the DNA TGTGCCAGCAGCGTAGAAGGGGGAGGACCCTACGAGCAGTACTTC. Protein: CASSVEGGGPYEQYF.

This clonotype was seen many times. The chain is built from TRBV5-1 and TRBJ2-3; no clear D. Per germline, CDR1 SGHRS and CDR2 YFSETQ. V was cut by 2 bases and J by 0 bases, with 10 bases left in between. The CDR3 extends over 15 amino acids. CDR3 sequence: CASSLISHSTDTQYF. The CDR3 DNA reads TGCGCCAGCAGCTTAATTTCCCATAGCACAGATACGCAGTATTTT.

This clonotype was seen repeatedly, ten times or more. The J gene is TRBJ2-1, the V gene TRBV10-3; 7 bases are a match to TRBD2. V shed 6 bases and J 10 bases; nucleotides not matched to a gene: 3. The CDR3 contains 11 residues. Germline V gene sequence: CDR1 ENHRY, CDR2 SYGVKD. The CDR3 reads CAIRRGGEQFF. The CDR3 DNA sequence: TGTGCCATCAGACGGGGAGGGGAGCAGTTCTTC.

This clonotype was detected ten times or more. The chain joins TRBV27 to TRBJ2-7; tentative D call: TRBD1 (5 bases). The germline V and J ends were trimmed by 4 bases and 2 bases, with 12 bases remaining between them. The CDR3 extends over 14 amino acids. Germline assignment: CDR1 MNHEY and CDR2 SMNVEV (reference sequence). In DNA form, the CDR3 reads TGTGCCAGCAGTTGGCGGAAGGGGACCTACGAGCAGTACTTC. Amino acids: CASSWRKGTYEQYF.

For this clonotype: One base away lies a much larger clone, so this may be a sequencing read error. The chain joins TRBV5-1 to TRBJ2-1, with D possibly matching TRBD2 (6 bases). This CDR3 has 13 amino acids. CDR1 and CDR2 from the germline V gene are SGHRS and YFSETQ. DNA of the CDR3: TGCGCCGGCAGGATCTGGGGTCGGGGGGAGCAGTTCTTC. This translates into CAGRIWGRGEQFF.

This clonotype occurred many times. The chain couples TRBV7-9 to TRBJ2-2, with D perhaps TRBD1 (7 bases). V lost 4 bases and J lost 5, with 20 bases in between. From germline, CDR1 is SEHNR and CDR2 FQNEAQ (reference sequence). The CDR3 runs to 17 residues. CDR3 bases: TGTGCCAGCAGCTCGGACAGGTCGGAGCGGGTAACCGGGGAGCTGTTTTTT. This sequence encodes CASSSDRSERVTGELFF.

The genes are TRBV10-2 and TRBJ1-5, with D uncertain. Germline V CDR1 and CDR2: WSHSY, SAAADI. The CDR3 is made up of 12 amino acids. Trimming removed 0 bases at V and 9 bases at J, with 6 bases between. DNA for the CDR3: TGCGCCAGCAGTGAGTCGACCGTGCCCCAGCATTTT. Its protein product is CASSESTVPQHF.

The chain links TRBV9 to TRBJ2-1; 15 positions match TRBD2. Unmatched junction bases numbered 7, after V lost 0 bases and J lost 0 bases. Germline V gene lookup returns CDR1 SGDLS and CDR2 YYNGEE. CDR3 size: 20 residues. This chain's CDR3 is CASSVGSGLAGGSSYNEQFF. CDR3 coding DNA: TGTGCCAGCAGCGTAGGGTCGGGACTAGCGGGGGGTAGCTCCTACAATGAGCAGTTCTTC. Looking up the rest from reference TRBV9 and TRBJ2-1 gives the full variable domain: DSGVTQTPKHLITATGQRVTLRCSPRSGDLSVYWYQQSLDQGLQFLIQYYNGEERAKGNILERFSAQQFPDLHSELNLSSLELGDSALYFCASSVGSGLAGGSSYNEQFFGPGTRLTVL.